This T cell receptor beta chain was sequenced for a study of T cells after yellow fever vaccination. About the research overall: Fractions of limited cellularity were prepared by means of SMART-Seq v4 Ultra Low Input.

Unmatched junction bases numbered 3, after V lost 4 bases and J lost 4 bases. The germline gives CDR1 SGHRS, CDR2 YFSETQ. The CDR3 length is 13 residues. A single record per CDR3 protein comes from TCRdb applying MiXCR to the 5' RACE reads. This sample yields 150,000 to 200,000 distinct CDR3 sequences, of which roughly a tenth are seen a single time; approximately 35% belongs to the top ten. Only a few counts were recorded for this clonotype. Sequenced here: CD8+ T cells sorted from PBMCs, sampled 45 days after the yellow fever booster vaccination. The clonotype originates from a man between 18 and 29 years old who received the YFV17D yellow fever vaccine. The V call is TRBV5-1, the J call TRBJ2-7; 9 bases agree with TRBD1. CDR3 sequence (DNA): TGCGCCAGCAGCCGGGACAGGGTGTACGAGCAGTACTTC. It yields the protein CASSRDRVYEQYF. Based on the CDR3 plus reference TRBV5-1 and TRBJ2-7, the full variable domain is KAGVTQTPRYLIKTRGQQVTLSCSPISGHRSVSWYQQTPGQGLQFLFEYFSETQRNKGNFPGRFSGRQFSNSRSEMNVSTLELGDSALYLCASSRDRVYEQYFGPGTRLTVT.